The clone carrying this T cell receptor beta chain has ten or more counts. The antigen is unknown. TCRdb re-called the 5' RACE reads with MiXCR, one entry per CDR3 protein. The sample records about 150,000 distinct CDR3 sequences, 40% to 50% being singletons. This entry belongs to a study of CD8 T cells in ankylosing spondylitis. Study observations and caveats: A motif in TCR beta, a set of eight highly homologous variants, appeared characteristic of ankylosing spondylitis blood. The disease-linked clones had a CD8+ phenotype and low blood frequencies.

V shed 5 bases, J shed 7 bases, and the junction held 10 bases outside the gene matches. Germline V gives CDR1 SEHNR, CDR2 FQNEAQ (reference sequence). The CDR3 is 14 amino acids. The sample consisted of synovial fluid, either unsorted or a sorted T cell fraction (not recorded which). This clonotype originated in a male donor with ankylosing spondylitis. The rearrangement links TRBV7-9 to TRBJ2-7; 8 bases line up with TRBD1. CDR3 DNA sequence: TGTGCCAGCAGCCCAGGGGGCGGCCGCGAGGAGCAGTACTTC. Amino acids: CASSPGGGREEQYF.